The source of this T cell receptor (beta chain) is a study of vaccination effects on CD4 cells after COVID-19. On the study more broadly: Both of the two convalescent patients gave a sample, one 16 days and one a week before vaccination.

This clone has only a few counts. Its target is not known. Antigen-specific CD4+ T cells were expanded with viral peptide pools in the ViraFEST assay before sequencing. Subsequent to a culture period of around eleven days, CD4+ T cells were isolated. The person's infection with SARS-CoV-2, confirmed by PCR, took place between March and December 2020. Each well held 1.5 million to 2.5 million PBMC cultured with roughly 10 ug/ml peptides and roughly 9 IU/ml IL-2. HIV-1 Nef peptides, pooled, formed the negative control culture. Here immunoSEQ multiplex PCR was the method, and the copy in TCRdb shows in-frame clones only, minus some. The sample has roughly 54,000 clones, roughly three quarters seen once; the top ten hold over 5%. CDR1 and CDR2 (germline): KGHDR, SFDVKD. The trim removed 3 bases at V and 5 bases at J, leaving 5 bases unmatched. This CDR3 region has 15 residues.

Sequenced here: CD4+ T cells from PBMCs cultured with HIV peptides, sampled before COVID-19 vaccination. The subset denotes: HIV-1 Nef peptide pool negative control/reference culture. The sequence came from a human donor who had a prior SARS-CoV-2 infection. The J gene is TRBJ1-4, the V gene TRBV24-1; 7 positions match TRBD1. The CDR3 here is CATSDGTEGNEKLFF. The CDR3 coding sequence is TGTGCCACCAGTGATGGGACAGAGGGGAATGAAAAACTGTTTTTT.